The 17 T cell receptor beta chains given below trace back to one sample, sequenced in a study of T cell repertoires in cytomegalovirus infection. Each CDR3 protein gets one entry after TCRdb re-called the reads with MiXCR. The table shows 180,000 or so distinct CDR3 sequences, with about 18% occurring only once. The sample was CD8+ T cells from PBMCs. The receptors originated from a human donor in good health (CMV status not recorded). Some clones in this sample may be carry-over from other donors' samples.

This clonotype was detected only once. The V gene is TRBV7-9, the J gene TRBJ2-5; 10 nucleotides line up with TRBD2. CDR3 length: 16 amino acids. With V trimmed by 2 bases and J by 5 bases, 8 bases remained unmatched. Germline CDR1 reads SEHNR; CDR2 reads FQNEAQ (reference sequence). The CDR3 sequence: CASSLSPSGGTETQYF. As DNA, the CDR3 is TGTGCCAGCAGCTTATCTCCTAGCGGGGGAACGGAGACCCAGTACTTC.

This clonotype was counted between two and nine times. This chain joins TRBV28 and TRBJ1-4; the D is unclear. Germline V CDR1 and CDR2: MDHEN, SYDVKM. This CDR3 contains 12 residues. V gave up 6 bases and J gave up 7 bases, with 9 bases separating them. The CDR3 here is CASSPGGEKLFF. The CDR3 bases are TGTGCCAGCAGCCCCGGAGGTGAAAAACTGTTTTTT.

This clonotype has just a few counts. This chain links TRBV6-1 with TRBJ2-7; the match to TRBD2 covers 8 bases. J gave up 2 bases and V 0 bases, and 6 bases lay outside the gene matches. Germline V gives CDR1 MNHNS, CDR2 SASEGT. CDR3 length: 16 amino acids. The CDR3 DNA reads TGTGCCAGCAGTGAAGCGGAGCGGGGGTTAACCTACGAGCAGTACTTC. It encodes CASSEAERGLTYEQYF.

The V gene is TRBV9, the J gene TRBJ2-1; 9 bases are shared with TRBD2. The CDR3 is 17 residues long. From germline, CDR1 is SGDLS and CDR2 YYNGEE. Trimming cost V 3 bases and J 0 bases; bases outside gene matches: 7. The CDR3 region has the DNA TGTGCCAGCAGCGACCCCTTGCGGGGGGGCTCCTACAATGAGCAGTTCTTC. It is translated as CASSDPLRGGSYNEQFF.

This clonotype occurred many times. This chain uses TRBV20-1 with TRBJ1-2; weak D call: TRBD1 (6 bases). This CDR3 contains 11 residues. Per germline, CDR1 DFQATT and CDR2 SNEGSKA (reference sequence). Trimming shortened V by 6 bases and J by 4 bases, and 9 bases separated the two germline ends. For the CDR3, the DNA is TGCAGTGCGATGGACAGCTATGGCTACACCTTC. Encoded protein: CSAMDSYGYTF.

This clonotype has just a few counts. V is TRBV29-1 and J is TRBJ2-7; D perhaps matches TRBD2 (5 bases). The length of the CDR3 is 13 residues. Germline CDR1 SQVTM, CDR2 ANQGSEA. Deletions cut 4 bases from V and 1 base from J, with 11 bases between. CDR3 sequence: CSVALAGSYEQYF. As DNA, the CDR3 is TGCAGCGTTGCGCTAGCCGGTTCCTACGAGCAGTACTTC.

The V call is TRBV12-3 or TRBV12-4, the J call TRBJ2-3; no reliable D call. V was cut by 5 bases and J by 0 bases, with 9 bases left in between. The CDR3 sequence is 14 residues long. CDR3 sequence (DNA): TGTGCCAGCAGTCAATTACATAGCACAGATACGCAGTATTTT. It yields the protein CASSQLHSTDTQYF.

This clonotype was counted between two and nine times. The V and J genes are TRBV7-2 and TRBJ2-1, with 14 positions matching TRBD2. Germline V CDR1 and CDR2: SGHTA, FQGNSA. V lost 5 bases and J lost 1; bases outside the gene matches: 7. The CDR3 spans 18 residues. The CDR3 loop is CASSVGLAGVMSYNEQFF. CDR3 DNA sequence: TGTGCCAGCAGCGTGGGACTAGCGGGGGTTATGTCCTACAATGAGCAGTTCTTC.

This chain links TRBV10-3 with TRBJ1-1; TRBD1 is a possible D gene (6 bases). Trimming shortened V by 0 bases and J by 3 bases, and 23 bases separated the two germline ends. CDR1 and CDR2 (germline): ENHRY, SYGVKD. This CDR3 spans 19 amino acids. Here the CDR3 reads CAISESEGETSTRDTEAFF. The CDR3 DNA follows: TGTGCCATCAGTGAGTCAGAGGGGGAGACTTCGACGAGAGACACTGAAGCTTTCTTT.

The chain uses TRBV29-1 and TRBJ2-7; D perhaps matches TRBD1 (5 bases). Germline V gene sequence: CDR1 SQVTM, CDR2 ANQGSEA. V gave up 7 bases and J gave up 5 bases, with 18 bases separating them. The CDR3 sequence is 13 residues long. CDR3 coding DNA: TGCAGCGCAAGAAATCAGGGTTTAAACGAGCAGTACTTC. Encoded protein: CSARNQGLNEQYF.

This clonotype was detected ten times or more. This rearrangement joins TRBV7-9 to TRBJ2-5; TRBD1 might be the D (5 bases). Deletions cut 5 bases from V and 2 bases from J, with 15 bases between. There are 15 residues in the CDR3. Germline CDR1 is SEHNR and CDR2 is FQNEAQ (reference sequence). The CDR3 is CASSVMSGLQETQYF. The CDR3, as DNA: TGTGCCAGCAGCGTGATGTCAGGGTTACAAGAGACCCAGTACTTC.

This sequence joins TRBV9 and TRBJ2-1; 12 positions agree with TRBD1. Looked up from germline, CDR1 is SGDLS and CDR2 is YYNGEE. The length of the CDR3 is 12 residues. Trimming removed 4 bases from V and 15 bases from J; junction bases left unmatched: 5. The CDR3 here is CASSSGQGATFF. CDR3 sequence (DNA): TGTGCCAGCAGCTCGGGACAGGGGGCGACGTTCTTC.

This clonotype was counted a few times. The V and J genes are TRBV6-6 and TRBJ1-5, with a tentative D call TRBD1 (5 bases). The ends were cut back, 6 bases at V and 7 bases at J, with 16 bases in the middle. The CDR3 covers 14 residues. Per the germline V gene, CDR1 is MNHNY and CDR2 is SVGAGI (reference sequence). In DNA form, the CDR3 reads TGTGCCAGCAGCCCCCTCTCGGGGGAACAGCCCCAGCATTTT. It translates to CASSPLSGEQPQHF.

The sample holds a few counts of this clonotype. The rearrangement links TRBV7-2 to TRBJ2-3; D is tentatively TRBD1 or TRBD2 (5 bases each). There are 17 residues in the CDR3. Trimming shortened V by 4 bases and J by 0 bases, and 17 bases separated the two germline ends. Germline values: CDR1 SGHTA, CDR2 FQGNSA. The CDR3 spells CASSSPRDLTSTDTQYF. CDR3 in DNA: TGTGCCAGCAGCTCCCCCCGGGACCTTACTAGCACAGATACGCAGTATTTT.

Note on this clonotype: No DNA is shown, since the ends of the CDR3 on it are uncertain; the CDR3 is the one TCRdb lists. This chain joins TRBV7-2 and TRBJ2-3; no DNA check was done on the table's D call, TRBD2. With termini counted, the CDR3 has 17 amino acids. Per the germline V gene, CDR1 is SGHTA and CDR2 is FQGNSA. This chain's CDR3 is CASSFLWRGTSTDTQYF.

This clonotype was detected a few times. The DNA of the CDR3 is TGTGCCATCAGTGAGTCAACGGGTAACACTGAAGCTTTCTTT. This gives the protein CAISESTGNTEAFF. J is TRBJ1-1 and V is TRBV10-3; no reliable D call. Trimming pared 0 bases from V and 2 bases from J, leaving 7 bases between. The germline V gene encodes CDR1 ENHRY and CDR2 SYGVKD. The CDR3 loop spans 14 amino acids.

The chain joins TRBV7-9 to TRBJ2-4; D is ambiguous. Germline V gene sequence: CDR1 SEHNR, CDR2 FQNEAQ (reference sequence). Trimming took off 0 bases at V and 8 bases at J, with 11 bases between the two ends. This CDR3 is built from 14 residues. CDR3 sequence: CASSLAADRDIQYF. In nucleotides, the CDR3 is TGTGCCAGCAGCTTAGCGGCAGATCGAGACATTCAGTACTTC.